This record covers a single TCR beta chain. Antigen specificity is unknown. This specimen comes from a study of T cell responses to AZD1222 COVID-19 vaccine. General study findings and limits: After two AZD1222 doses, spike-specific TCR breadth and depth rose versus day 0. Every sample of the repertoires postdated the peak T cell response. Just a handful of AZD1222 recipients tested seropositive at baseline. The donor group comprised mostly white British people and more females; the analysis possibly underestimated clonal diversity.

This CDR3 contains 13 residues. The germline V gene has CDR1 SEHNR and CDR2 FQNEAQ (reference sequence). J lost 6 bases, V lost 7 bases, and 4 bases had no gene match. Only in-frame clones appear in the TCRdb table, and some are missing; sequencing was by immunoSEQ multiplex PCR. This sample yields roughly 150,000 clones, of which 90% to 95% are seen a single time; roughly 7% belongs to the top ten. This specimen consisted of peripheral blood, obtained 28 days after the second AZD1222 dose. The J gene is TRBJ2-2, the V gene TRBV7-9, with TRBD1 matching 8 bases. The sequence derives from an adult who received the AZD1222 COVID-19 vaccine. As DNA, the CDR3 is TGTGCCAGCACCGGACAGGGCCCCGGGGAGCTGTTTTTT. This encodes CASTGQGPGELFF. The full variable domain, in which reference TRBV7-9 and TRBJ2-2 provide the parts outside the CDR3, is DTGVSQNPRHKITKRGQNVTFRCDPISEHNRLYWYRQTLGQGPEFLTYFQNEAQLEKSRLLSDRFSAERPKGSFSTLEIQRTEQGDSAMYLCASTGQGPGELFFGEGSRLTVL.